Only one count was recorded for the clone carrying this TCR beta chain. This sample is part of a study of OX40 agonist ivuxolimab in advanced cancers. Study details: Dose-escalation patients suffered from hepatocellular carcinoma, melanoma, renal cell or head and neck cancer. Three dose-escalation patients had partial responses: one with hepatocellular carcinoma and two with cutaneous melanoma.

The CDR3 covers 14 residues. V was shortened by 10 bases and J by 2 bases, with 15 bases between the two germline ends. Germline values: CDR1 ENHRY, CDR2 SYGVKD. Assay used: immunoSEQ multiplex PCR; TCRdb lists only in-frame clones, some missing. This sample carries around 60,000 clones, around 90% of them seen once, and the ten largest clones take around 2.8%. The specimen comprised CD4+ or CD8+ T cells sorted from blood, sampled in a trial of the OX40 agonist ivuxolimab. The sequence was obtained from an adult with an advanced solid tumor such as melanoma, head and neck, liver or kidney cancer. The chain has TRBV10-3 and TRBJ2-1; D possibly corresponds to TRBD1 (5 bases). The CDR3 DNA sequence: TGTGCCACCCAGACAGCCTCTACCTACAATGAGCAGTTCTTC. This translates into CATQTASTYNEQFF.